The clone carrying this TCR beta chain was observed a few times. This sample is drawn from a study of CD8 T cells in ankylosing spondylitis. CDR3 length: 15 residues. The trim removed 7 bases at V and 2 bases at J, leaving 7 bases unmatched. TCRdb re-called the 5' RACE reads through MiXCR, storing one row per CDR3 protein. The sample carries about 360,000 distinct CDR3 sequences, 20% to 25% recorded once. This receptor was identified in a male donor with ankylosing spondylitis or in good health (not recorded which). The sample consisted of blood, either unsorted or a sorted T cell fraction (not recorded which). The chain employs TRBV12-3 or TRBV12-4 and TRBJ2-5, with 10 bases matching TRBD2. CDR3 nucleotide sequence: TGTGCCAGCACCACCGGACTAGCGGCTCAAGAGACCCAGTACTTC. It specifies CASTTGLAAQETQYF.